This T cell receptor (beta chain) was identified during a study of blood T cell repertoires in COVID-19. Study background: Some COVID-19 samples were acute and others convalescent; all came from the United States, Italy and Spain.

CDR3 size: 14 residues. Looked up from germline, CDR1 is MNHNY and CDR2 is SVGAGI (reference sequence). V was clipped by 6 bases and J by 1 base, with 12 bases between them. In the original analysis: Reference gene primer amplification gave nucleated cell count estimates. Using immunoSEQ multiplex PCR, the repertoire was profiled, and TCRdb retains in-frame clones only, with some absent. D and trimming come from the DNA, and the V and J calls and clone size come from that table. Of around 16,000 clones in the sample, around nine tenths are singletons; the top ten hold around 13%. Sequencing input: peripheral blood. The clonotype was recovered from a human donor in a cohort sampled during active COVID-19. The V and J genes are TRBV6-6 and TRBJ1-1, with a possible D match to TRBD1 (6 bases). This CDR3 reads CASRGGRGNTEAFF. DNA of the CDR3: TGTGCCAGCAGAGGGGGGAGGGGGAACACTGAAGCTTTCTTT.